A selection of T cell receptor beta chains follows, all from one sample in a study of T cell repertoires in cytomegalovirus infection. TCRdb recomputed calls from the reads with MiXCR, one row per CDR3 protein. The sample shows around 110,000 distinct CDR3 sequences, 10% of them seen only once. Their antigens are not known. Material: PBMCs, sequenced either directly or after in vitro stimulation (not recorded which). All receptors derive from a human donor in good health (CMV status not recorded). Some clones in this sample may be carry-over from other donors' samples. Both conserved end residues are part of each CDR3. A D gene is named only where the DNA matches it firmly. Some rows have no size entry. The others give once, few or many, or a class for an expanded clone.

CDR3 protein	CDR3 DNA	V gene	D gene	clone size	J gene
CASSPQGRTSLKTQYF	TGTGCCAGCAGCCCCCAGGGCCGGACTAGCTTGAAGACCCAGTACTTC	TRBV3-1	TRBD2	many	TRBJ2-5
CATSDLGQSQFF	TGTGCCACCAGTGACCTGGGACAATCGCAGTTCTTC	TRBV24-1	.	.	TRBJ2-1
CASSLASRDRYNEQFF	TGTGCCAGCAGCTTGGCGTCCCGGGACAGGTACAATGAGCAGTTCTTC	TRBV5-6	TRBD1	many	TRBJ2-1
CATSDRGRSEQFF	TGTGCCACCAGTGACCGGGGACGTAGTGAGCAGTTCTTC	TRBV24-1	.	.	TRBJ2-1
CASSLRGRESFGNEQFF	TGTGCCAGCAGCCTCAGGGGGCGGGAAAGTTTCGGAAATGAGCAGTTCTTC	TRBV7-2	TRBD1	many	TRBJ2-1
CASSDSRDGIQPQHF	TGTGCCAGCAGTGATAGCAGGGACGGGATTCAGCCCCAGCATTTT	TRBV2	.	few	TRBJ1-5
CASSLGAQSTEAFF	TGTGCCAGCAGTTTAGGAGCCCAGAGCACTGAAGCTTTCTTT	TRBV12-3/TRBV12-4	.	.	TRBJ1-1
CASSLGPGIMADTQYF	TGTGCCAGCAGCTTAGGCCCAGGAATTATGGCAGATACGCAGTATTTT	TRBV7-2	.	.	TRBJ2-3
CAIGTGAYHNEQFF	TGTGCCATCGGTACAGGGGCTTACCACAATGAGCAGTTCTTC	TRBV10-3	TRBD1	few	TRBJ2-1
CASSFDRQADKYF	TGTGCCAGCAGCTTTGATAGACAGGCCGACAAGTACTTC	TRBV7-2	.	many	TRBJ2-4
CASSPTRGTDTQYF	TGTGCCAGCAGTCCCACCCGGGGCACAGATACGCAGTATTTT	TRBV6-5	.	many	TRBJ2-3
CASSPGQAHGELFF	TGCGCCAGCAGCCCTGGACAGGCGCACGGGGAGCTGTTTTTT	TRBV4-3	TRBD1	many	TRBJ2-2
CASSQRSVRGTAKLFF	TGCGCCAGCAGCCAAAGGTCGGTTAGGGGCACGGCAAAACTGTTTTTT	TRBV4-1	.	few	TRBJ1-4
CASSPGLDNSPLHF	TGTGCCAGCAGCCCGGGACTGGATAATTCACCCCTCCACTTT	TRBV5-4	.	.	TRBJ1-6
CASSLGDLNTEAFF	TGTGCCAGCAGCTTAGGGGATCTAAACACTGAAGCTTTCTTT	TRBV11-3	.	few	TRBJ1-1
CASSLKGEPDTQYF	TGTGCCAGCAGCCTGAAAGGGGAGCCAGATACGCAGTATTTT	TRBV6-6	.	few	TRBJ2-3
CASSLYSGSHNNEQFF	TGTGCCAGCAGCTTATATAGCGGGAGTCATAACAATGAGCAGTTCTTC	TRBV11-2	TRBD2	.	TRBJ2-1
CASLYMDLNTEAFF	TGTGCCAGCCTATATATGGATTTGAACACTGAAGCTTTCTTT	TRBV6-1	.	many	TRBJ1-1
CASSLITGQGKETQYF	TGCGCCAGCAGCTTAATAACGGGACAGGGGAAAGAGACCCAGTACTTC	TRBV5-1	TRBD1	.	TRBJ2-5
CASSYQIGGDSPLHF	TGTGCCAGCAGTTACCAGATCGGAGGGGATTCACCCCTCCACTTT	TRBV6-6	.	few	TRBJ1-6
CASSWGGENEQFF	TGTGCCAGCAGTTGGGGCGGAGAGAATGAGCAGTTCTTC	TRBV12-3/TRBV12-4	.	many	TRBJ2-1
CATSGGVGYNEQFF	TGTGCCACTTCAGGGGGCGTAGGTTACAATGAGCAGTTCTTC	TRBV2	TRBD1	.	TRBJ2-1
CASSECPPWGSYNEQFF	TGTGCCAGCAGTGAATGTCCCCCCTGGGGGTCCTACAATGAGCAGTTCTTC	TRBV2	.	many	TRBJ2-1
CASSQGPGGFQPQHF	TGTGCCAGCAGCCAAGGTCCCGGGGGCTTTCAGCCCCAGCATTTT	TRBV14	.	many	TRBJ1-5
CATSRLGDGNEQFF	TGTGCCACCAGCAGACTAGGTGATGGCAATGAGCAGTTCTTC	TRBV15	.	.	TRBJ2-1
CASSSPGGTGTSGANVLTF	TGTGCCAGCAGCTCCCCAGGGGGGACAGGAACCTCTGGGGCCAACGTCCTGACTTTC	TRBV7-2	TRBD1	many	TRBJ2-6
CASSPGTSGINEQFF	TGTGCCAGCAGCCCAGGGACTAGCGGAATAAATGAGCAGTTCTTC	TRBV7-8	TRBD2	many	TRBJ2-1
CSARDPGQGEASPLHF	TGCAGTGCTAGAGATCCGGGACAGGGGGAAGCTTCACCCCTCCACTTT	TRBV20-1	TRBD1	many	TRBJ1-6
CASSPTRGNTEAFF	TGTGCCAGCAGCCCAACCCGGGGGAACACTGAAGCTTTCTTT	TRBV7-2	.	many	TRBJ1-1
CAVDHGQGAREQFF	TGTGCCGTGGATCATGGCCAGGGGGCGCGAGAGCAGTTCTTC	TRBV30	TRBD1	.	TRBJ2-1
CASSQDRVPRETQYF	TGTGCCAGCAGCCAAGATAGGGTCCCACGGGAGACCCAGTACTTC	TRBV4-2	.	many	TRBJ2-5
CATIRGGSDNQPQHF	TGTGCCACCATAAGAGGGGGGAGTGACAATCAGCCCCAGCATTTT	TRBV19	.	few	TRBJ1-5
CASGYNGTSGSSYNEQFF	TGTGCCAGCGGTTACAATGGGACTAGCGGGAGCTCCTACAATGAGCAGTTCTTC	TRBV6-2/TRBV6-3	TRBD2	.	TRBJ2-1
CASGAGDQPQHF	TGTGCTAGTGGTGCAGGGGATCAGCCCCAGCATTTT	TRBV12-5	.	few	TRBJ1-5
CASRGNTGYTF	TGCGCCAGCAGGGGGAACACTGGCTACACCTTC	TRBV4-3	.	.	TRBJ1-2
CASSRGVGGGGPLVTEAFF	TGTGCCAGCAGTCGGGGGGTGGGGGGGGGGGGGCCCTTGGTCACTGAAGCTTTCTTT	TRBV5-4	.	.	TRBJ1-1
CASGRYEQFF	TGTGCCAGTGGGCGGTATGAGCAGTTCTTC	TRBV5-6	.	.	TRBJ2-1
CASSKMDRITSGNTIYF	TGTGCCAGTAGTAAAATGGACAGGATAACCTCTGGAAACACCATATATTTT	TRBV19	TRBD1	.	TRBJ1-3
CASIPGPNTDTQYF	TGTGCCAGCATCCCCGGGCCAAACACAGATACGCAGTATTTT	TRBV27	.	.	TRBJ2-3
CASSLGTQGSPKETQYF	TGTGCCAGCAGCTTAGGCACACAGGGAAGTCCTAAAGAGACCCAGTACTTC	TRBV7-2	.	hyperexpanded	TRBJ2-5
CASSIQQGNQETQYF	TGTGCCAGTAGTATTCAACAGGGAAACCAAGAGACCCAGTACTTC	TRBV19	.	.	TRBJ2-5
CASSIGAGGGTEAFF	TGTGCCAGTAGTATAGGCGCAGGGGGGGGCACTGAAGCTTTCTTT	TRBV19	TRBD1	many	TRBJ1-1
CASSPTSVDRGGDEQYF	TGTGCCAGCAGCCCAACGAGCGTAGACAGGGGCGGCGACGAGCAGTACTTC	TRBV7-2	TRBD1	.	TRBJ2-7
CASSPRQNTEAFF	TGTGCCAGCAGTCCGAGACAGAACACTGAAGCTTTCTTT	TRBV12-3/TRBV12-4	.	many	TRBJ1-1
CASSLIRSYEQYF	TGTGCCAGCAGTTTAATTCGCTCCTACGAGCAGTACTTC	TRBV28	.	.	TRBJ2-7
CASSLDSGSASEQFF	TGTGCCAGCAGCTTGGATTCAGGGTCCGCAAGTGAGCAGTTCTTC	TRBV5-4	.	few	TRBJ2-1
CASSPLAGESTDTQYF	TGCGCCAGCAGCCCGTTAGCGGGTGAGAGCACAGATACGCAGTATTTT	TRBV4-1	TRBD2	many	TRBJ2-3
CASRPPGGPNTEAFF	TGTGCCAGTAGGCCTCCGGGGGGCCCGAACACTGAAGCTTTCTTT	TRBV19	.	few	TRBJ1-1
CSAPTEGAPNYGYTF	TGCAGTGCTCCTACTGAGGGGGCGCCTAACTATGGCTACACCTTC	TRBV20-1	TRBD1	many	TRBJ1-2
CASSLGINEQFF	TGTGCCAGCAGCTTAGGTATCAATGAGCAGTTCTTC	TRBV7-9	.	many	TRBJ2-1
CASNPGGTGLYEQYF	TGTGCCAGCAACCCGGGCGGGACAGGGCTGTACGAGCAGTACTTC	TRBV28	TRBD1	.	TRBJ2-7
CASSLGQGFYEQYF	TGTGCCAGCAGCCTGGGACAGGGGTTCTACGAGCAGTACTTC	TRBV11-2	TRBD1	many	TRBJ2-7
CASSGRDRGDQPQHF	TGTGCCAGCAGCGGCAGAGACAGGGGAGATCAGCCCCAGCATTTT	TRBV7-9	TRBD1	many	TRBJ1-5
CASSIDSGASGRWDEQFF	TGTGCCAGTAGTATAGATTCCGGGGCTAGCGGGAGGTGGGATGAGCAGTTCTTC	TRBV19	TRBD2	many	TRBJ2-1
CASSLRRDPSGDEQFF	TGTGCCAGCAGCCTCCGGCGGGACCCATCGGGGGATGAGCAGTTCTTC	TRBV7-6	.	many	TRBJ2-1